Shown below are 23 T cell receptor beta chains from a single sample sequenced in a study of T cells in pancreatic ductal adenocarcinoma. The selected patients with pancreatic ductal adenocarcinoma had surgery but no neoadjuvant therapy. Sequencing used immunoSEQ multiplex PCR; TCRdb keeps in-frame clones, though not all of them. The sample shows around 94,000 clones, around 96% of them seen only once. Sequencing input: PBMCs. The receptors originated from a human donor with pancreatic ductal adenocarcinoma.

The genes are TRBV12-5 and TRBJ2-5; 14 bases are a match to TRBD2. This CDR3 is 16 amino acids long. Germline-derived CDR1 and CDR2 are LGHNT and FRNRAP. Trimming at V came to 5 bases and at J to 5 bases, leaving 7 bases not matched to a gene. The CDR3 region is CASGVGGLAGAETQYF. The CDR3 DNA sequence: TGTGCTAGTGGTGTTGGGGGACTAGCGGGAGCTGAGACCCAGTACTTC.

This clone was recorded once. J is TRBJ2-3 and V is TRBV11-2; perhaps TRBD2 as D (6 bases). The CDR3 has 16 residues. V was cut by 2 bases and J by 7 bases, with 19 bases left in between. Per the germline V gene, CDR1 is SGHAT and CDR2 is FQNNGV. Here the CDR3 reads CASSLTQISGTYTQYF. The CDR3 DNA reads TGTGCCAGCAGCTTAACACAGATTAGCGGAACCTATACGCAGTATTTT.

DNA for the CDR3: TGTGCCACCCTAGCGGGAGCAAATTCCGAGCAGTACTTC. Residues: CATLAGANSEQYF. The chain couples TRBV28 to TRBJ2-7, with TRBD2 matching over 10 bases. The CDR3 length is 13 residues. Looked up from germline, CDR1 is MDHEN and CDR2 is SYDVKM. With 10 bases clipped from V and 6 bases from J, the junction kept 9 bases outside the gene matches.

The chain combines TRBV2 with TRBJ2-5, with 7 positions matching TRBD2. V lost 7 bases to trimming and J lost 4 bases; unmatched junction nucleotides: 6. Germline-derived CDR1 and CDR2 are SNHLY and FYNNEI. This CDR3 region has 13 residues. The CDR3 spells CASNRDYTETQYF. CDR3 nucleotide sequence: TGTGCCAGCAACCGGGACTACACAGAGACCCAGTACTTC.

V gene TRBV5-6 combines with J gene TRBJ2-1; TRBD1 matches 8 bases. CDR1 is SGHDT, CDR2 YYEEEE, per germline. This CDR3 contains 16 residues. Trimming at V came to 4 bases and at J to 0 bases, leaving 6 bases not matched to a gene. Written as DNA, the CDR3 is TGTGCCAGCAGCCTAACGACAGGGGTCTCCTACAATGAGCAGTTCTTC. The encoded protein is CASSLTTGVSYNEQFF.

CDR3: CASSPGQTYGYTF. The CDR3 bases are TGTGCCAGCAGCCCCGGACAGACCTATGGCTACACCTTC. The genes are TRBV5-6 and TRBJ1-2; D is perhaps TRBD1 (6 bases). V dropped 4 bases and J dropped 4 bases, with 11 bases sitting between them. This CDR3 comprises 13 residues. Germline lookup yields CDR1 SGHDT and CDR2 YYEEEE.

The rearrangement joins TRBV4-3 to TRBJ2-2, with 9 bases lining up with TRBD2. This CDR3 comprises 17 residues. J lost 5 bases, V lost 4 bases, and 11 bases had no gene match. CDR1 LGHNA and CDR2 YSLEER come from the germline V gene. The CDR3 DNA reads as TGCGCCAGCAGCCTGCACCCTAGCGGGGCGGTGACCGGGGAGCTGTTTTTT. Translated, it gives CASSLHPSGAVTGELFF.

This clone appeared a few times. This sequence joins TRBV30 and TRBJ2-3; the match to TRBD2 covers 7 bases. Germline V gene data show CDR1 as GTSNPN and CDR2 as SVGIG (reference sequence). The CDR3 extends over 13 amino acids. V shed 2 bases, J shed 5 bases, and the junction held 4 bases outside the gene matches. DNA of the CDR3: TGTGCCTGGAGTAGGGGAGGGGTAGATACGCAGTATTTT. Protein product: CAWSRGGVDTQYF.

The chain employs TRBV29-1 and TRBJ2-5; D is undetermined. Germline CDR1 and CDR2: SQVTM and ANQGSEA. CDR3 length: 14 residues. V lost 0 bases and J 4 bases, leaving 12 bases between the germline ends. CDR3 nucleotides: TGCAGCGTTGAAGACCCTTTATTTCTAGAGACCCAGTACTTC. Translated, it gives CSVEDPLFLETQYF.

V usage is TRBV7-9 and J usage is TRBJ2-1; D is possibly TRBD1 (5 bases). This CDR3 is 13 amino acids long. Germline CDR1 reads SEHNR; CDR2 reads FQNEAQ (reference sequence). Between the trimmed V and J ends, which lost 0 bases and 9 bases, there was a span of 9 bases. The DNA of the CDR3 is TGTGCCAGCAGCTTAGCAACAGGATCTGAGCAGTTCTTC. Translated, it gives CASSLATGSEQFF.

V and J are TRBV20-1 and TRBJ1-1; D is undetermined. The CDR3 spans 11 residues. Per the germline V gene, CDR1 is DFQATT and CDR2 is SNEGSKA (reference sequence). V was cut by 7 bases and J by 1 base, with 7 bases left in between. For the CDR3, the DNA is TGCAGTGTCCTAGGGAACACTGAAGCTTTCTTT. Residues: CSVLGNTEAFF.

The rearrangement uses TRBV27 and TRBJ1-5; D is unresolved. Trimming took 3 bases from V and 0 from J, leaving 6 bases between them. CDR3 length: 14 residues. CDR1 is MNHEY, CDR2 SMNVEV, per germline (reference sequence). DNA for the CDR3: TGTGCCAGCAGTTTGACATATAGCAATCAGCCCCAGCATTTT. Translated: CASSLTYSNQPQHF.

The V call is TRBV18, the J call TRBJ2-7, with TRBD1 matching 9 bases. V shed 0 bases, J shed 2 bases, and the junction held 8 bases outside the gene matches. This CDR3 comprises 17 residues. Germline V CDR1 and CDR2: KGHSH, LQKENI. CDR3 sequence reads: CASSPPRMGQGTYEQYF. Written as DNA, the CDR3 is TGTGCCAGCTCACCACCCAGAATGGGACAGGGTACCTACGAGCAGTACTTC.

This chain joins TRBV10-3 and TRBJ2-3, with D maybe TRBD2 (5 bases). Trimming stripped 7 bases from V and 0 bases from J, with 11 bases between. Germline V gene data show CDR1 as ENHRY and CDR2 as SYGVKD. This CDR3 spans 14 amino acids. CDR3 in amino acids: CAITRGFSTDTQYF. CDR3 nucleotide sequence: TGTGCCATCACTCGGGGATTTAGCACAGATACGCAGTATTTT.

The DNA for the CDR3 is TGTGCCAGCAGCTTGGGGGGTGGCCTGGGAGTATACGAGCAGTACTTC. Protein product: CASSLGGGLGVYEQYF. The genes are TRBV5-4 and TRBJ2-7; maybe TRBD2 (5 bases). Germline V gene lookup returns CDR1 SGHNT and CDR2 YYREEE (reference sequence). Between the trimmed V and J ends, which lost 0 bases and 4 bases, there was a span of 17 bases. The CDR3 has 16 amino acids.

Of note for this clone: At one boundary the junction diverges from the germline segment, which might be a read error. The chain joins TRBV6-5 to TRBJ2-7, with D maybe TRBD1 (7 bases). This CDR3 contains 11 residues. Germline lookup yields CDR1 MNHEY and CDR2 SVGAGI. For the CDR3, the DNA is TGTGCCAGCACTCCAGGGGGGAGACAGTGGTTC. Protein sequence: CASTPGGRQWF.

The rearrangement joins TRBV18 to TRBJ2-5, with D uncertain. This CDR3 comprises 14 residues. The V gene's germline CDR1 is KGHSH and CDR2 LQKENI. Trimming took 2 bases from V and 4 from J, leaving 11 bases between them. The CDR3 bases are TGTGCCAGCTCACCATCGACCAGGCGAGAGACCCAGTACTTC. Protein: CASSPSTRRETQYF.

The chain carries TRBV19 and TRBJ2-7; weak D call: TRBD2 (6 bases). Germline assignment: CDR1 LNHDA and CDR2 SQIVND (reference sequence). The CDR3 contains 16 residues. The V and J ends lost 4 bases and 3 bases respectively, with 19 bases between them. Here the CDR3 reads CASSRTTGGTNYEQYF. The CDR3 DNA reads as TGTGCCAGTAGTAGGACTACAGGCGGAACTAACTACGAGCAGTACTTC.

This clone was counted only a few times. The chain uses TRBV4-1 and TRBJ2-5; D call uncertain. The CDR3 length is 13 residues. V lost 2 bases to trimming and J lost 4 bases, with 8 bases between them. CDR1 is MGHRA and CDR2 is YSYEKL in the germline V gene. DNA of the CDR3: TGCGCCAGCAGCCAATCCTCTACAGAGACCCAGTACTTC. It translates to CASSQSSTETQYF.

The J gene is TRBJ1-2, the V gene TRBV6-5; TRBD1 is a possible D gene (6 bases). Germline lookup yields CDR1 MNHEY and CDR2 SVGAGI. There are 14 residues in the CDR3. V was shortened by 5 bases and J by 7 bases, with 17 bases between the two germline ends. Here the CDR3 reads CASSVVGGGGGYTF. In nucleotides, the CDR3 is TGTGCCAGCAGTGTCGTGGGAGGGGGAGGTGGCTACACCTTC.

CDR3 in amino acids: CASSPRLPTGISYEQYF. Written as DNA, the CDR3 is TGTGCCAGTAGTCCCAGACTTCCGACGGGGATCTCCTACGAGCAGTACTTC. This chain connects TRBV19 to TRBJ2-7, with D perhaps matching TRBD2 (5 bases). Germline-derived CDR1 and CDR2 are LNHDA and SQIVND (reference sequence). The CDR3 length is 17 residues. V dropped 5 bases and J dropped 0 bases, with 20 bases sitting between them.

This sequence joins TRBV12-5 and TRBJ2-6, with unresolved D. CDR1 and CDR2 from the germline V gene are LGHNT and FRNRAP. Deletions cut 6 bases from V and 0 bases from J, with 9 bases between. CDR3 length: 15 amino acids. The CDR3 sequence: CASGRDSSGANVLTF. CDR3 coding DNA: TGTGCTAGTGGCCGAGATAGCTCTGGGGCCAACGTCCTGACTTTC.

The chain carries TRBV18 and TRBJ2-5; the D is unclear. Trimming pared 1 base from V and 4 bases from J, leaving 7 bases between. Germline CDR1 and CDR2: KGHSH and LQKENI. The CDR3 totals 13 residues. As DNA, the CDR3 is TGTGCCAGCTCACCACGACTCCCAGAGACCCAGTACTTC. It yields the protein CASSPRLPETQYF.